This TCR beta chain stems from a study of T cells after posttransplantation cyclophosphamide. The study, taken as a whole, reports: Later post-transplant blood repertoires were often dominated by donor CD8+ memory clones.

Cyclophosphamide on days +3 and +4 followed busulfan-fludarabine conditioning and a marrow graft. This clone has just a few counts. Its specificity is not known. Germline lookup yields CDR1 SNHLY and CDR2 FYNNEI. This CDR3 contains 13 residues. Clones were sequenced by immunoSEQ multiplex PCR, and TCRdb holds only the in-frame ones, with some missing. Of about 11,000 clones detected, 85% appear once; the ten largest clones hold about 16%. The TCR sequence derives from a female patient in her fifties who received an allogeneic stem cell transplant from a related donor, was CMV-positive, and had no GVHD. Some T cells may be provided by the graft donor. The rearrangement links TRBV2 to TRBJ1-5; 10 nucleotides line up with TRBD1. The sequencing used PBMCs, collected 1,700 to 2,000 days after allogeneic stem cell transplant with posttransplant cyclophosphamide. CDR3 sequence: CASSGTGVQPQHF. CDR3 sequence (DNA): TGTGCATCTTCCGGGACAGGGGTTCAGCCCCAGCATTTT. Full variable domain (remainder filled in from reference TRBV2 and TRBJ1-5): EPEVTQTPSHQVTQMGQEVILRCVPISNHLYFYWYRQILGQKVEFLVSFYNNEISEKSEIFDDQFSVERPDGSNFTLKIRSTKLEDSAMYFCASSGTGVQPQHFGDGTRLSIL.